These 31 T cell receptor beta chains were sequenced from one sample in a study of Ad26.COV2.S vaccination and SARS-CoV-2 variants. Libraries were prepared by immunoSEQ multiplex PCR; TCRdb keeps only in-frame clonotypes and omits some of them. The data hold around 300,000 clones, with roughly 90% observed a single time. The treatment was: around 19 received Ad26.COV2.S at low or high dose, single or two shots; a few received placebo; per-sample allocation not given. The samples were gathered on day 63 after the first injection of vaccine or placebo. The sample was peripheral blood, taken in a trial of Ad26.COV2.S vaccine versus placebo. These receptors all stem from a person between 18 and 60 years old who received the Ad26.COV2.S COVID-19 vaccine or a placebo.

The gene calls are TRBV3-1 (or the pseudogene TRBV3-2) and TRBJ1-6, with D unclear. Germline loops: CDR1 LGHDT, CDR2 YNNKEL (reference sequence). The CDR3 is made up of 14 amino acids. Between the trimmed V and J ends, which lost 4 bases and 7 bases, there was a span of 11 bases. In nucleotides, the CDR3 is TGTGCCAGCAGCCTCTCCGGTGAAAATTCACCCCTCCACTTT. It encodes CASSLSGENSPLHF.

The genes are TRBV27 and TRBJ2-1; weak D call: TRBD2 (5 bases). V lost 4 bases to trimming and J lost 6 bases, with 13 bases between them. This CDR3 comprises 14 residues. The germline CDR1 and CDR2 sequences are MNHEY and SMNVEV (reference sequence). The CDR3 loop is CASSSNPLGNEQFF. CDR3 coding DNA: TGTGCCAGCAGTTCGAATCCACTAGGCAATGAGCAGTTCTTC.

The chain recombines TRBV7-8 with TRBJ2-7, with 13 nucleotides matching TRBD2. Germline loops: CDR1 SGHVS, CDR2 FQNEAQ. CDR3 length: 19 amino acids. V was clipped by 3 bases and J by 4 bases; unmatched bases: 15. The DNA of the CDR3 is TGTGCCAGCAGCTTCAGACTAGCGGGGGGCCGCAACGCCTCGTACGAGCAGTACTTC. Residues: CASSFRLAGGRNASYEQYF. Supplemented by reference TRBV7-8 and TRBJ2-7, the full variable domain reads GAGVSQSPRYKVAKRGQDVALRCDPISGHVSLFWYQQALGQGPEFLTYFQNEAQLDKSGLPSDRFFAERPEGSVSTLKIQRTQQEDSAVYLCASSFRLAGGRNASYEQYFGPGTRLTVT.

The CDR3 region is CATRLQGQDTGELFF. For the CDR3, the DNA is TGTGCCACCAGGCTACAGGGACAGGACACCGGGGAGCTGTTTTTT. This chain connects TRBV15 to TRBJ2-2; 8 bases are a match to TRBD1. Unmatched junction bases numbered 6, after V lost 6 bases and J lost 3 bases. The CDR3 covers 15 residues. Germline CDR1 LNHNV, CDR2 YYDKDF (reference sequence).

At least ten counts were recorded for this clone. J is TRBJ1-1 and V is TRBV9; D remains ambiguous. Germline V gene sequence: CDR1 SGDLS, CDR2 YYNGEE. V gave up 3 bases and J gave up 3 bases, with 15 bases separating them. This CDR3 region has 15 residues. Here the CDR3 DNA reads TGTGCCAGCAGCGGTCGTGACGGGGTGGACACTGAAGCTTTCTTT. It yields the protein CASSGRDGVDTEAFF.

For this clone: At one boundary the junction diverges from the germline segment, which might be a read error. This chain connects TRBV7-2 to TRBJ2-5; no clear D. Germline CDR1 SGHTA, CDR2 FQGNSA. CDR3 length equals 13 residues. CDR3 protein: CASSLGVRESQYF. CDR3 DNA: TGTGCCAGCAGCTTAGGAGTTAGAGAGTCCCAGTACTTC.

The gene calls are TRBV9 and TRBJ1-3; D unresolved. Trimming removed 3 bases from V and 4 bases from J, with 11 bases in between. The CDR3 loop spans 14 amino acids. Germline assignment: CDR1 SGDLS and CDR2 YYNGEE. This CDR3 reads CASSAGVGGNTIYF. The CDR3, as DNA: TGTGCCAGCAGCGCCGGAGTTGGCGGAAACACCATATATTTT.

The genes are TRBV5-6 and TRBJ1-2, with 10 bases that match TRBD1. Trimming cost V 4 bases and J 3 bases; bases outside gene matches: 6. CDR3 size: 15 residues. Germline lookup yields CDR1 SGHDT and CDR2 YYEEEE. The CDR3, as DNA: TGTGCCAGCAGCCGACGGGACAGGGGTTACTATGGCTACACCTTC. It specifies CASSRRDRGYYGYTF.

The gene calls are TRBV30 and TRBJ2-7; D gene unclear. V was clipped by 1 base and J by 3 bases, with 4 bases between them. Looked up from germline, CDR1 is GTSNPN and CDR2 is SVGIG (reference sequence). The CDR3 spans 11 residues. The CDR3 reads CAWSGHYEQYF. The CDR3 DNA follows: TGTGCCTGGAGTGGGCACTACGAGCAGTACTTC.

This clone was detected a few times. The chain employs TRBV5-1 and TRBJ2-7; 9 positions match TRBD2. After removal of 4 bases from V and 7 bases from J, the junction contained 9 bases not matched to a gene. Per germline, CDR1 SGHRS and CDR2 YFSETQ. The CDR3 covers 14 residues. CDR3 region: CASSPGLAFGEQYF. As DNA, the CDR3 is TGCGCCAGCAGCCCCGGACTAGCGTTCGGGGAGCAGTACTTC.

The chain links TRBV28 to TRBJ2-5; D possibly corresponds to TRBD1 (6 bases). The CDR3 spans 14 residues. Germline CDR1 is MDHEN and CDR2 is SYDVKM. V lost 6 bases, J lost 0 bases, and 11 bases lay in between. CDR3 nucleotides: TGTGCCAGCAGGGGGGCGACGTACCAAGAGACCCAGTACTTC. This codes for CASRGATYQETQYF.

The V and J genes are TRBV6-5 and TRBJ2-1; 9 nucleotides line up with TRBD1. The CDR3 length is 15 residues. J gave up 1 base and V 7 bases, and 5 bases lay outside the gene matches. The V gene's germline CDR1 is MNHEY and CDR2 SVGAGI. The chain's CDR3 is CASINRGRSYNEQFF. The DNA for the CDR3 is TGTGCCAGCATTAACAGGGGGCGATCCTACAATGAGCAGTTCTTC.

Comment on this clone: Other DNA sequences in this specimen translate into the identical CDR3. The chain employs TRBV6-4 and TRBJ2-3; 8 nucleotides match TRBD1. The trim removed 8 bases at V and 2 bases at J, leaving 3 bases unmatched. CDR3 length equals 13 residues. Germline V gene data show CDR1 as MRHNA and CDR2 as SNTAGT. In nucleotides, the CDR3 is TGTGCCAGCGGACAGGGCGTCACAGATACGCAGTATTTT. Protein sequence: CASGQGVTDTQYF.

The chain employs TRBV11-2 and TRBJ1-2; no clear D. Trimming pared 5 bases from V and 7 bases from J, leaving 26 bases between. This CDR3 contains 17 residues. Germline assignment: CDR1 SGHAT and CDR2 FQNNGV. This CDR3 reads CASSLRPGQAALRGYTF. CDR3 bases: TGTGCCAGCAGCCTGCGTCCCGGCCAGGCGGCGTTGCGTGGCTACACCTTC.

The chain recombines TRBV19 with TRBJ1-5, with TRBD1 matching over 7 bases. The ends lost 1 base at V and 4 bases at J; junction bases unmatched: 13. The CDR3 sequence is 18 residues long. CDR1 is LNHDA, CDR2 SQIVND, per germline (reference sequence). The DNA for the CDR3 is TGTGCCAGTAGTATAGGTATAGCTAGGGGACAGAGAAATCAGCCCCAGCATTTT. Its protein is CASSIGIARGQRNQPQHF.

This rearrangement joins TRBV5-1 to TRBJ2-5; 12 bases are a match to TRBD2. Trimming took 0 bases from V and 4 from J; bases not matched to a gene: 10. CDR3 size: 18 residues. CDR1 SGHRS and CDR2 YFSETQ come from the germline V gene. The DNA of the CDR3 is TGCGCCAGCAGCTTGGGCGCTAGCGGGAGGGCCGTGCTAGAGACCCAGTACTTC. Translated, it gives CASSLGASGRAVLETQYF.

V is TRBV19 and J is TRBJ1-2; D call uncertain. With 0 bases removed from V and 9 bases from J, the gap between germline ends came to 17 bases. From germline, CDR1 is LNHDA and CDR2 SQIVND (reference sequence). The CDR3 loop spans 15 amino acids. The CDR3, as DNA: TGTGCCAGTAGTATAGATGGATCGAGCCCGGGCCGCTACACCTTC. Protein product: CASSIDGSSPGRYTF.

CDR3 region: CASSRPLGRGTSTGDTQYF. The CDR3 DNA follows: TGCGCCAGCAGCAGACCTCTGGGTCGAGGGACTTCGACGGGAGATACGCAGTATTTT. The chain combines TRBV5-1 with TRBJ2-3, with D tentatively TRBD2 (6 bases). This CDR3 region has 19 residues. Trimming removed 4 bases at V and 5 bases at J, with 29 bases between. CDR1 and CDR2 from the germline V gene are SGHRS and YFSETQ.

This clone was detected a few times. The genes are TRBV5-1 and TRBJ2-7; a weak D match, TRBD1 (5 bases). Trimming cost V 3 bases and J 4 bases, with 14 bases left between them. The CDR3 is 14 amino acids. Germline-derived CDR1 and CDR2 are SGHRS and YFSETQ. The CDR3 sequence: CASSSGRGIYEQYF. CDR3 sequence (DNA): TGCGCCAGCAGCTCAGGTAGGGGAATATACGAGCAGTACTTC.

The J gene is TRBJ2-5, the V gene TRBV9; a possible D gene is TRBD2 (5 bases). From germline, CDR1 is SGDLS and CDR2 YYNGEE. The CDR3 extends over 14 amino acids. The V gene lost 8 bases and the J gene lost 4 bases, with 18 bases spanning the gap. In DNA, the CDR3 is TGTGCCAGTTCCGAAGAGGGCATCTTAGAGACCCAGTACTTC. It yields the protein CASSEEGILETQYF.

This chain connects TRBV7-2 to TRBJ2-1, with D perhaps matching TRBD1 or TRBD2 (6 bases each). In germline, CDR1 is SGHTA, CDR2 FQGNSA. The CDR3 covers 17 residues. V lost 5 bases to trimming and J lost 3 bases, with 20 bases between them. The CDR3 is CASSTQGGLWGYNEQFF. CDR3 bases: TGTGCCAGCAGCACCCAAGGGGGGCTATGGGGCTACAATGAGCAGTTCTTC.

The J gene is TRBJ2-3, the V gene TRBV12-3 or TRBV12-4, with 10 bases identical to TRBD2. V dropped 4 bases and J dropped 5; count of bases not matched to a gene: 0. The CDR3 runs 13 residues. The CDR3 DNA reads as TGTGCCAGCAGTTCTAGCGGGGGAGATACGCAGTATTTT. Protein sequence: CASSSSGGDTQYF.

V is TRBV11-1 and J is TRBJ2-7; 15 bases match TRBD2. V lost 5 bases, J lost 6 bases, and 5 bases stayed unmatched. CDR1 and CDR2 (germline): SGHAT, FQDESV (reference sequence). CDR3 length: 15 amino acids. CDR3 nucleotide sequence: TGTGCCAGCAGCCCTGGACTAGCGGGAGGGTCCGAGCAGTACTTC. Translation: CASSPGLAGGSEQYF.

The chain recombines TRBV6-6 with TRBJ2-4, with D unresolved. This CDR3 is 16 amino acids long. Germline V gene sequence: CDR1 MNHNY, CDR2 SVGAGI (reference sequence). Trimming removed 0 bases from V and 0 bases from J, with 9 bases in between. CDR3 sequence reads: CASSYSNPPAKNIQYF. As DNA, the CDR3 is TGTGCCAGCAGTTACTCGAACCCCCCAGCCAAAAACATTCAGTACTTC.

This chain links TRBV5-4 with TRBJ2-4, with D uncertain. Germline V gene sequence: CDR1 SGHNT, CDR2 YYREEE (reference sequence). V lost 4 bases to trimming and J lost 5 bases, with 13 bases between them. The CDR3 totals 14 residues. In nucleotides, the CDR3 is TGTGCCAGCAGCATGGGTGTGGACCAAAACATTCAGTACTTC. Translated: CASSMGVDQNIQYF. Full variable domain (remainder filled in from reference TRBV5-4 and TRBJ2-4): ETGVTQSPTHLIKTRGQQVTLRCSSQSGHNTVSWYQQALGQGPQFIFQYYREEENGRGNFPPRFSGLQFPNYSSELNVNALELDDSALYLCASSMGVDQNIQYFGAGTRLSVL.

The rearrangement uses TRBV28 and TRBJ1-5, with D unclear. The CDR3 runs to 12 residues. Per the germline V gene, CDR1 is MDHEN and CDR2 is SYDVKM. V lost 2 bases and J 7 bases, leaving 6 bases between the germline ends. The CDR3 is CASSLVAQPQHF. In nucleotides, the CDR3 is TGTGCCAGCAGTTTAGTCGCCCAGCCCCAGCATTTT. Variable domain in full (rest from reference TRBV28 and TRBJ1-5): DVKVTQSSRYLVKRTGEKVFLECVQDMDHENMFWYRQDPGLGLRLIYFSYDVKMKEKGDIPEGYSVSREKKERFSLILESASTNQTSMYLCASSLVAQPQHFGDGTRLSIL.

The chain links TRBV30 to TRBJ2-1, with 9 bases fitting TRBD2. Trimming took 1 base from V and 13 from J; bases not matched to a gene: 11. The CDR3 spans 14 residues. The V gene's germline CDR1 is GTSNPN and CDR2 SVGIG (reference sequence). The CDR3 spells CAWSAVYMTSGQFF. The DNA for the CDR3 is TGTGCCTGGAGTGCCGTCTATATGACTAGCGGCCAGTTCTTC. Looking up the rest from reference TRBV30 and TRBJ2-1 gives the full variable domain: SQTIHQWPATLVQPVGSPLSLECTVEGTSNPNLYWYRQAAGRGLQLLFYSVGIGQISSEVPQNLSASRPQDRQFILSSKKLLLSDSGFYLCAWSAVYMTSGQFFGPGTRLTVL.

Note on this clone: Other DNA sequences in the sample encode the same CDR3. CDR3 sequence: CASSLTGYGYTF. In nucleotides, the CDR3 is TGTGCCAGCAGCCTAACAGGTTACGGCTACACCTTC. J is TRBJ1-2 and V is TRBV28, with D perhaps matching TRBD1 (5 bases). Trimming cost V 6 bases and J 8 bases, with 13 bases left between them. Germline assignment: CDR1 MDHEN and CDR2 SYDVKM. This CDR3 spans 12 amino acids.

This clone has just one count. The chain is built from TRBV7-3 and TRBJ2-2, with a weak D call TRBD1 (6 bases). Trimming left V 4 bases short and J 7 bases short, with 13 bases between. Germline CDR1 reads SGHTA; CDR2 reads FQGTGA. This CDR3 is 14 amino acids long. This CDR3 is CASSSPTGHGELFF. DNA of the CDR3: TGTGCCAGCAGCTCCCCTACAGGGCACGGGGAGCTGTTTTTT.

This chain links TRBV18 with TRBJ2-7; D is uncertain. Germline CDR1 is KGHSH and CDR2 is LQKENI. Trimming stripped 3 bases from V and 0 bases from J, with 9 bases between. The CDR3 consists of 14 residues. The CDR3, as DNA: TGTGCCAGCTCACCCGCCCGGAGCTCCTACGAGCAGTACTTC. Amino acids: CASSPARSSYEQYF.

The genes are TRBV11-3 and TRBJ2-4; perhaps D is TRBD1 or TRBD2 (5 bases each). Germline loops: CDR1 SGHNT, CDR2 YENEEA. Between the trimmed V and J ends, which lost 4 bases and 4 bases, there was a span of 8 bases. This CDR3 spans 13 amino acids. DNA of the CDR3: TGTGCCAGCAGCTCGGGGACGAAAAACATTCAGTACTTC. As protein: CASSSGTKNIQYF.